These 24 T cell receptor beta chains were all obtained from the same sample, sequenced in a study of vaccination effects on CD4 cells after COVID-19. Peptide-pool stimulation followed by sequencing identified expanded antigen-specific CD4+ clonotypes in the ViraFEST assay. The authors isolated CD4+ T cells after ten to eleven days of culture. Sequenced by immunoSEQ multiplex PCR; TCRdb stores in-frame clones only, minus some. The sample shows some 8,000 clones, 60% to 75% of them seen only once. These TCRs' antigens remain unknown. Sequencing was performed on CD4+ T cells from PBMCs cultured with HCoV-229E spike peptides, taken before COVID-19 vaccination. The origin of the receptors is a human donor who received a COVID-19 vaccine.

The chain has TRBV6-2 or TRBV6-3 and TRBJ2-5, with D possibly matching TRBD2 (5 bases). The CDR3 totals 17 residues. Germline CDR1 MNHEY, CDR2 SVGEGT. The V and J ends lost 2 bases and 2 bases respectively, with 18 bases between them. The CDR3 spells CASSYVVGVENQETQYF. CDR3 in DNA: TGTGCCAGCAGTTACGTTGTCGGGGTCGAAAATCAAGAGACCCAGTACTTC.

J is TRBJ1-2 and V is TRBV19; a possible D gene is TRBD1 (5 bases). Trimming removed 5 bases from V and 5 bases from J, with 15 bases in between. Germline V lookup: CDR1 LNHDA, CDR2 SQIVND (reference sequence). The CDR3 contains 14 residues. The CDR3 loop is CASSPRGGPYGYTF. The CDR3 DNA sequence: TGTGCCAGTAGTCCCCGGGGGGGACCTTATGGCTACACCTTC.

The chain has TRBV5-6 and TRBJ2-7, with D perhaps matching TRBD2 (6 bases). The CDR3 has 15 amino acids. The germline V and J ends were trimmed by 0 bases and 0 bases, with 10 bases remaining between them. CDR1 is SGHDT and CDR2 is YYEEEE in the germline V gene. DNA of the CDR3: TGTGCCAGCAGCTTGGTTGGGGGGAGCTCCTACGAGCAGTACTTC. It codes for CASSLVGGSSYEQYF. The whole variable domain, filled in from reference TRBV5-6 and TRBJ2-7, reads DAGVTQSPTHLIKTRGQQVTLRCSPKSGHDTVSWYQQALGQGPQFIFQYYEEEERQRGNFPDRFSGHQFPNYSSELNVNALLLGDSALYLCASSLVGGSSYEQYFGPGTRLTVT.

The V call is TRBV6-5, the J call TRBJ1-3, with a tentative D call TRBD1 (5 bases). Germline CDR1 is MNHEY and CDR2 is SVGAGI. V lost 0 bases and J 2 bases, leaving 11 bases between the germline ends. The CDR3 has 16 residues. CDR3 loop: CASSYSSGTAGNTIYF. The CDR3 bases are TGTGCCAGCAGTTACTCTTCCGGGACTGCTGGAAACACCATATATTTT.

V usage is TRBV5-1 and J usage is TRBJ2-2, with D possibly TRBD2 on 6 matching bases. The V gene's germline CDR1 is SGHRS and CDR2 YFSETQ. Trimming took 0 bases from V and 6 from J, leaving 12 bases between them. The CDR3 extends over 15 amino acids. The CDR3 bases are TGCGCCAGCAGCTTGGGGCGGGGAGCGGCCGGGGAGCTGTTTTTT. Amino acid sequence: CASSLGRGAAGELFF.

The rearrangement links TRBV18 to TRBJ2-6, with 10 bases that match TRBD1. The V segment lost 3 bases and the J segment 2 bases; nucleotides outside the gene matches: 1. Germline assignment: CDR1 KGHSH and CDR2 LQKENI. The length of the CDR3 is 16 residues. The CDR3 sequence: CASSPGTGAGANVLTF. The CDR3 bases are TGTGCCAGCTCACCCGGGACAGGGGCTGGGGCCAACGTCCTGACTTTC.

The chain is built from TRBV5-4 and TRBJ2-5; the match to TRBD1 covers 7 bases. Germline CDR1 and CDR2: SGHNT and YYREEE (reference sequence). The junction had 11 bases not matched to a gene; V was cut back by 4 bases and J by 2 bases. The CDR3 covers 16 residues. CDR3 sequence reads: CASSTQTGKRQETQYF. The DNA for the CDR3 is TGTGCCAGCAGCACCCAGACAGGGAAGAGACAAGAGACCCAGTACTTC. Full variable domain (missing parts from reference TRBV5-4 and TRBJ2-5): ETGVTQSPTHLIKTRGQQVTLRCSSQSGHNTVSWYQQALGQGPQFIFQYYREEENGRGNFPPRFSGLQFPNYSSELNVNALELDDSALYLCASSTQTGKRQETQYFGPGTRLLVL.

This clone was seen only a few times. The J gene is TRBJ1-3, the V gene TRBV4-1; D is uncertain. CDR3 length: 16 amino acids. Trimming stripped 1 base from V and 0 bases from J, with 10 bases between. CDR1 is MGHRA and CDR2 is YSYEKL in the germline V gene. The CDR3 protein is CASSQADRVSGNTIYF. The CDR3, as DNA: TGCGCCAGCAGCCAAGCAGACCGAGTCTCTGGAAACACCATATATTTT.

The chain carries TRBV5-1 and TRBJ2-7; maybe TRBD2 (5 bases). CDR1 and CDR2 (germline): SGHRS, YFSETQ. V was pared by 6 bases and J by 6 bases, with 10 bases between. The CDR3 totals 11 residues. In nucleotides, the CDR3 is TGCGCCAGCAAGGGAGAAACCGAGCAGTACTTC. This sequence encodes CASKGETEQYF.

The chain employs TRBV7-9 and TRBJ1-6, with a possible D match to TRBD1 (6 bases). The V gene lost 1 base and the J gene lost 5 bases, with 12 bases spanning the gap. Germline values: CDR1 SEHNR, CDR2 FQNEAQ (reference sequence). The CDR3 extends over 16 amino acids. CDR3 amino acids: CASSLGGGLNNSPLHF. In DNA form, the CDR3 reads TGTGCCAGCAGCTTAGGAGGGGGGCTAAATAATTCACCCCTCCACTTT. Variable domain in full (rest from reference TRBV7-9 and TRBJ1-6): DTGVSQNPRHKITKRGQNVTFRCDPISEHNRLYWYRQTLGQGPEFLTYFQNEAQLEKSRLLSDRFSAERPKGSFSTLEIQRTEQGDSAMYLCASSLGGGLNNSPLHFGNGTRLTVT.

This sequence joins TRBV2 and TRBJ2-5; no reliable D call. Trimming left V 2 bases short and J 0 bases short, with 4 bases between. Germline CDR1 SNHLY, CDR2 FYNNEI. The CDR3 consists of 13 residues. Here the CDR3 DNA reads TGTGCCAGCAGTGAACAGGACCAAGAGACCCAGTACTTC. Its protein product is CASSEQDQETQYF.

The chain carries TRBV5-1 and TRBJ1-5; 11 bases are shared with TRBD1. The CDR3 runs to 15 residues. Germline CDR1 reads SGHRS; CDR2 reads YFSETQ. After removal of 4 bases from V and 6 bases from J, the junction contained 6 bases not matched to a gene. The CDR3 is CASSPGQGVGQPQHF. The CDR3 bases are TGCGCCAGCAGCCCGGGACAGGGGGTAGGTCAGCCCCAGCATTTT.

The chain uses TRBV10-3 and TRBJ1-3; a weak D match, TRBD1 (6 bases). CDR1 and CDR2 (germline): ENHRY, SYGVKD. This CDR3 contains 16 residues. Between the trimmed V and J ends, which lost 4 bases and 2 bases, there was a span of 15 bases. This CDR3 reads CAISAHLQGAGNTIYF. CDR3 nucleotides: TGTGCCATCAGTGCCCACTTACAGGGAGCTGGAAACACCATATATTTT.

This CDR3 reads CASSQDRGTEAFF. CDR3 DNA sequence: TGTGCCAGCAGCCAAGATAGGGGGACTGAAGCTTTCTTT. This chain uses TRBV3-1 (or the pseudogene TRBV3-2) with TRBJ1-1; possibly TRBD1 for D (6 bases). Germline CDR1 reads LGHDT; CDR2 reads YNNKEL (reference sequence). The CDR3 sequence is 13 residues long. The germline V and J ends were trimmed by 0 bases and 5 bases, with 7 bases remaining between them.

The CDR3 DNA reads TGTGCCACCAGCGGGGACATTTCAGGGGTGGCCGGGGAGCTGTTTTTT. Residues: CATSGDISGVAGELFF. The V call is TRBV15, the J call TRBJ2-2; perhaps TRBD1 as D (6 bases). The V and J ends lost 5 bases and 6 bases respectively, with 19 bases between them. CDR1 LNHNV and CDR2 YYDKDF come from the germline V gene (reference sequence). This CDR3 is built from 16 residues.

As DNA, the CDR3 is TGTGCCAGCAGTAAGGGGGCCGGGGAGCTGTTTTTT. Its translation: CASSKGAGELFF. The V and J genes are TRBV2 and TRBJ2-2, with a tentative D call TRBD1 (6 bases). Trimming cost V 5 bases and J 6 bases, with 7 bases left between them. The CDR3 totals 12 residues. Germline loops: CDR1 SNHLY, CDR2 FYNNEI.

The genes are TRBV30 and TRBJ2-3; D is unresolved. From germline, CDR1 is GTSNPN and CDR2 SVGIG (reference sequence). CDR3 length: 20 residues. V was clipped by 4 bases and J by 0 bases, with 29 bases between them. CDR3 in amino acids: CAWKVFPFSEYRMSTDTQYF. CDR3 nucleotide sequence: TGTGCCTGGAAAGTATTTCCATTCTCTGAGTATAGAATGAGCACAGATACGCAGTATTTT. The full variable domain, completed using reference TRBV30 and TRBJ2-3, is SQTIHQWPATLVQPVGSPLSLECTVEGTSNPNLYWYRQAAGRGLQLLFYSVGIGQISSEVPQNLSASRPQDRQFILSSKKLLLSDSGFYLCAWKVFPFSEYRMSTDTQYFGPGTRLTVL.

The chain carries TRBV11-3 and TRBJ2-2; the D gene is possibly TRBD2 (7 bases). Trimming removed 5 bases from V and 2 bases from J, with 15 bases in between. The CDR3 has 16 amino acids. The germline V gene encodes CDR1 SGHNT and CDR2 YENEEA. CDR3: CASSRGAGINTGELFF. The CDR3 nucleotides are TGTGCCAGCAGCCGGGGGGCAGGGATCAACACCGGGGAGCTGTTTTTT.

This chain links TRBV10-3 with TRBJ2-1; D not resolved. Germline CDR1 ENHRY, CDR2 SYGVKD. The CDR3 sequence is 15 residues long. V lost 4 bases, J lost 7 bases, and 17 bases lay in between. The CDR3 sequence: CAISGESQGWNEQFF. CDR3 sequence (DNA): TGTGCCATCAGTGGTGAGAGCCAAGGTTGGAATGAGCAGTTCTTC.

The V gene is TRBV19, the J gene TRBJ2-5; 9 positions match TRBD1. The V gene's germline CDR1 is LNHDA and CDR2 SQIVND (reference sequence). The CDR3 sequence is 14 residues long. The V gene end was trimmed by 7 bases and the J gene end by 10 bases; junction bases not matched to a gene: 13. CDR3 coding DNA: TGTGCCAGTACTCCCGGGACAGGGTATGGGGGCCAGTACTTC. Encoded protein: CASTPGTGYGGQYF.

In its sample, this clone was seen once. V gene TRBV6-6 combines with J gene TRBJ2-3; possibly TRBD1 or TRBD2 for D (5 bases each). CDR1 and CDR2 (germline): MNHNY, SVGAGI (reference sequence). The CDR3 spans 14 residues. Trimming took 5 bases from V and 2 from J, leaving 11 bases between them. Here the CDR3 DNA reads TGTGCCAGCAGTCGGGACGGCTCCACAGATACGCAGTATTTT. This codes for CASSRDGSTDTQYF.

V gene TRBV4-1 combines with J gene TRBJ2-3, with TRBD2 as a possible D gene (6 bases). Germline V gives CDR1 MGHRA, CDR2 YSYEKL. Trimming pared 2 bases from V and 3 bases from J, leaving 15 bases between. The CDR3 length is 16 residues. The CDR3 region has the DNA TGCGCCAGCAGCCAACTGTCCCCCCGGGGGACAGATACGCAGTATTTT. This encodes CASSQLSPRGTDTQYF.

The rearrangement joins TRBV18 to TRBJ2-7, with 13 bases matching TRBD2. With V trimmed by 4 bases and J by 1 base, 4 bases remained unmatched. The CDR3 covers 16 residues. Germline assignment: CDR1 KGHSH and CDR2 LQKENI. Here the CDR3 DNA reads TGTGCCAGCTCACGGTTGACTAGCGGGGGGTCCTACGAGCAGTACTTC. Protein: CASSRLTSGGSYEQYF.

This chain joins TRBV6-5 and TRBJ2-3; possible D gene TRBD2, 5 bases. The CDR3 contains 12 residues. Trimming stripped 8 bases from V and 7 bases from J, with 13 bases between. Germline V gene sequence: CDR1 MNHEY, CDR2 SVGAGI. CDR3 in DNA: TGTGCCAGCCACGCGTCGGGGAATACGCAGTATTTT. Amino acid sequence: CASHASGNTQYF.